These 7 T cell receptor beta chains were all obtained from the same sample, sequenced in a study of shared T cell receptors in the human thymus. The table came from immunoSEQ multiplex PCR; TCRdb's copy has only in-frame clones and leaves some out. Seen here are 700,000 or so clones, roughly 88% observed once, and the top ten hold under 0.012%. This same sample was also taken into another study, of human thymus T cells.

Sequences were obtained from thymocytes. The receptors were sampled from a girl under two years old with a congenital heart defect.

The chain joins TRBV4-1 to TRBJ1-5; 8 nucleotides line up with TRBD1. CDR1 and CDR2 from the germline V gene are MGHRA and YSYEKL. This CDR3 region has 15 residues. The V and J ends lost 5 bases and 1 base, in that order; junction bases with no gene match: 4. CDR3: CASSVRTGSNQPQHF. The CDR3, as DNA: TGCGCCAGCAGCGTGCGGACAGGGAGCAATCAGCCCCAGCATTTT.

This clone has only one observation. The CDR3 spells CASSLLYPGELFF. The CDR3 DNA reads TGTGCCAGCAGTTTACTTTATCCCGGGGAGCTGTTTTTT. This chain links TRBV27 with TRBJ2-2; D remains ambiguous. Germline CDR1 reads MNHEY; CDR2 reads SMNVEV (reference sequence). V was pared by 2 bases and J by 6 bases, with 7 bases between. CDR3 length: 13 amino acids.

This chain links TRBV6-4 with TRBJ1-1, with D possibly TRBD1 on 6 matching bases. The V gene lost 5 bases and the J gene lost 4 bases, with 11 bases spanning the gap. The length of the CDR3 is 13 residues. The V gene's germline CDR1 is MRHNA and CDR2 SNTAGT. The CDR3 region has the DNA TGTGCCAGCAGTCGTGACAGGAGCACTGAAGCTTTCTTT. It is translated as CASSRDRSTEAFF.

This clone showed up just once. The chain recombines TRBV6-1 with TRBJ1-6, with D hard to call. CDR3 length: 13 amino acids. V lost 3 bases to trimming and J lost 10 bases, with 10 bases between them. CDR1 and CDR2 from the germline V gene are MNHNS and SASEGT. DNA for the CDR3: TGTGCCAGCAGTGAGGTAGGGAGCTCACCCCTCCACTTT. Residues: CASSEVGSSPLHF.

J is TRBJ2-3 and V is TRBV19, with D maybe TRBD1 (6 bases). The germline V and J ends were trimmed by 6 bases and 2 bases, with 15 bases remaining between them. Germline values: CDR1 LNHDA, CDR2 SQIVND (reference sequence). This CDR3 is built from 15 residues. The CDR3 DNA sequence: TGTGCCAGTAGCCCTAGGGACACCCACACAGATACGCAGTATTTT. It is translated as CASSPRDTHTDTQYF.

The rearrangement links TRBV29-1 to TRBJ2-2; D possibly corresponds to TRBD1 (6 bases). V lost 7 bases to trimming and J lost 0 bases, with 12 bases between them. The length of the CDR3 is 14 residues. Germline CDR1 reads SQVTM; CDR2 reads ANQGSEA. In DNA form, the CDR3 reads TGCAGCGCAGCGACAGGTGCGAACACCGGGGAGCTGTTTTTT. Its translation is CSAATGANTGELFF.

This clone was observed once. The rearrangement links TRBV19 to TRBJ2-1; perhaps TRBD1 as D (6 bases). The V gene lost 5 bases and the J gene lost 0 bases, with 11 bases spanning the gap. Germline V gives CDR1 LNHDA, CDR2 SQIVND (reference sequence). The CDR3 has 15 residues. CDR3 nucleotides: TGTGCCAGTAGTGAGGGGGACATCTCCTACAATGAGCAGTTCTTC. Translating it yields CASSEGDISYNEQFF.